A selection of T cell receptor beta chains follows, all from one sample in a study of cytomegalovirus exposure and HLA in healthy donors. Assay: immunoSEQ multiplex PCR; the TCRdb copy retains only in-frame clones and omits some. Among about 150,000 clones listed, over 65% were seen once. The specimen sequenced was PBMCs. The source of these receptors is a woman aged 35 to 49 in good health and CMV-seronegative. Both conserved end residues are part of each CDR3. The D gene is left open where the match is weak. Some rows mark clone size as missing; the rest say once, few, many or name a class of expanded clone.

>.|TRBV7-9|.|TRBJ1-2
CASSAEERGYTF
TGTGCCAGCAGCGCGGAGGAAAGGGGCTACACCTTC
>.|TRBV15|TRBD1|TRBJ2-5
CATSRDGYPGQGETQYF
TGTGCCACCAGCAGAGATGGATATCCAGGACAGGGCGAGACCCAGTACTTC
>.|TRBV5-1|TRBD1|TRBJ2-5
CASSLVPRTGGETQYF
TGCGCCAGCAGCTTGGTCCCAAGAACAGGGGGGGAGACCCAGTACTTC
>.|TRBV29-1|TRBD1|TRBJ1-1
CSSRQGTNTEAFF
TGCAGCTCAAGACAGGGGACGAACACTGAAGCTTTCTTT
>once|TRBV11-3|.|TRBJ1-6
CASSFAQDSPLHF
TGTGCCAGCAGCTTTGCCCAGGATTCACCCCTCCACTTT
>.|TRBV5-6|.|TRBJ2-3
CASSPGLPTDTQYF
TGTGCCAGCAGCCCTGGACTACCCACAGATACGCAGTATTTT
>.|TRBV5-6|.|TRBJ2-1
CASSLDNEQFF
TGTGCCAGCAGCCTTGACAATGAGCAGTTCTTC
>.|TRBV6-1|TRBD2|TRBJ2-7
CASLSLAGSHEQYF
TGTGCCAGCCTCTCTCTAGCGGGAAGCCACGAGCAGTACTTC
>.|TRBV5-6|TRBD1|TRBJ1-1
CASSLTGAYLGTEAFF
TGTGCCAGCAGCCTGACAGGGGCCTATTTAGGCACTGAAGCTTTCTTT
>.|TRBV13|.|TRBJ2-2
CASSLVRSYGELFF
TGTGCCAGCAGCCTCGTCCGGTCATACGGGGAGCTGTTTTTT
>.|TRBV2|.|TRBJ2-7
CASSEGLSYEQYF
TGTGCCAGCAGTGAGGGCCTATCGTACGAGCAGTACTTC
>.|TRBV11-3|TRBD2|TRBJ2-3
CASSLVGGGSTDTQYF
TGTGCCAGCAGCCTGGTGGGGGGGGGAAGCACAGATACGCAGTATTTT
>.|TRBV6-5|TRBD1|TRBJ2-2
CASRTNRGTGELFF
TGTGCCAGCAGAACAAACAGGGGTACCGGGGAGCTGTTTTTT
>.|TRBV30|.|TRBJ2-3
CAWELSTDTQYF
TGTGCCTGGGAACTTAGCACAGATACGCAGTATTTT
>.|TRBV29-1|.|TRBJ2-3
CSVTEQGLTDTQYF
TGCAGCGTTACAGAGCAGGGGCTCACAGATACGCAGTATTTT